The clone carrying this TCR beta chain was counted a few times. This sample was included in a study of blood T cells in healthy people across ages. This CDR3 has 14 residues. Germline assignment: CDR1 DFQATT and CDR2 SNEGSKA (reference sequence). The V end was cut by 6 bases, the J end by 0 bases, with 12 bases between. Primed by a sample-barcoded 5' primer and a J-beta primer mix, a second PCR proceeded for roughly 6 to 12 cycles. Using its own MiXCR run on the 5' RACE reads, TCRdb lists one record per CDR3 protein. The sample yields roughly 700,000 distinct CDR3 sequences, just under 25% seen once. The same data also went into a second study, on T cells of mothers and their children. From that report: Normalized overlap was always slightly, never significantly, higher in related than unrelated mother-child pairs.

The material sequenced was blood. The TCR sequence derives from a boy between 10 and 17 years old in good health. The chain carries TRBV20-1 and TRBJ1-3; D is uncertain. The CDR3 spells CSAARRDSGNTIYF. The CDR3 DNA follows: TGCAGTGCGGCTCGACGGGACTCTGGAAACACCATATATTTT.